What follows is one T cell receptor (beta chain) and its context. The time point here: pretreatment peripheral blood. The assay was immunoSEQ multiplex PCR, and TCRdb's table has in-frame clones only and misses some. The table shows roughly 52,000 clones, with around 79% occurring only once. This CDR3 is built from 16 residues. V lost 5 bases to trimming and J lost 7 bases; unmatched junction nucleotides: 14. CDR1 and CDR2 from the germline V gene are SGHVS and FQNEAQ. The entry originates in a study of PD-L1 blockade in urothelial cancer. Study-wide background: Individuals in the cohort had been given 0 to 3 earlier chemotherapy regimens.

The input for sequencing was PBMCs, taken around atezolizumab (anti-PD-L1) treatment. The sequence was collected from a man aged 70 or older with urothelial cancer. The chain is built from TRBV7-8 and TRBJ1-2; 9 nucleotides align to TRBD1. CDR3 DNA sequence: TGTGCCAGCAGCGCACGACTAAGGACAGGGGAGTTTGGCTACACCTTC. It specifies CASSARLRTGEFGYTF.